The rows below give T cell receptor beta chains drawn from one sample of a study of identical twins. TCRdb reprocessed the 5' RACE reads with MiXCR, giving one entry per CDR3 protein. The table includes hundreds of thousands of distinct CDR3 sequences, around 20% detected once. These same data were also listed under a study on T cells expressing NK-cell markers.

The sequenced sample was PBMCs. These receptors were collected from a woman in her late teens or twenties in good health. The CDR3 runs from the conserved cysteine through the conserved F or W. A D gene is named only where the DNA matches it firmly. Some rows mark clone size as missing; the rest say once, few, many or name a class of expanded clone.

V gene	J gene	D gene	CDR3 length	clone size	CDR3 protein
TRBV7-9	TRBJ1-1	NA	14	few	CASSLGRWNTEAFF
TRBV29-1	TRBJ2-1	NA	13	NA	CSVGFGSYNEQFF
TRBV10-2	TRBJ2-3	NA	12	NA	CASSPQLHTQYF
TRBV12-3/TRBV12-4	TRBJ2-1	TRBD2	14	NA	CASSIGTRGNEQFF
TRBV12-3/TRBV12-4	TRBJ1-2	NA	13	many	CASSFSSNYGYTF
TRBV29-1	TRBJ2-1	NA	14	many	CSVAGVSSYNEQFF
TRBV6-5	TRBJ2-1	NA	14	NA	CASSYRQPNNEQFF
TRBV7-2	TRBJ2-7	NA	16	NA	CASSLAPRGGEYEQYF
TRBV7-9	TRBJ2-7	NA	12	many	CASSSTEYEQYF
TRBV12-3/TRBV12-4	TRBJ1-2	NA	16	NA	CASSPGATLTNYGYTF
TRBV20-1	TRBJ2-5	TRBD1	14	NA	CSALPDRAGETQYF
TRBV6-1	TRBJ2-2	TRBD2	16	NA	CASSKSGGPNTGELFF
TRBV7-3	TRBJ2-5	TRBD1	16	NA	CASSFDGTGGAETQYF
TRBV11-3	TRBJ2-3	NA	15	NA	CASSLDESDTDTQYF
TRBV15	TRBJ2-7	NA	14	NA	CATSSDVWSYEQYF
TRBV6-6	TRBJ2-3	NA	12	NA	CATGFSTDTQYF
TRBV20-1	TRBJ2-7	TRBD2	14	NA	CSARQGGSGDEQYF
TRBV20-1	TRBJ2-5	NA	13	NA	CSATATGPATQYF
TRBV6-2/TRBV6-3	TRBJ2-7	NA	14	few	CASRTYSGSYEQYF
TRBV12-3/TRBV12-4	TRBJ1-5	NA	15	NA	CASIKGRNSNQPQHF
TRBV19	TRBJ1-2	NA	11	NA	CASEFNYGYTF
TRBV12-3/TRBV12-4	TRBJ1-2	NA	12	many	CASSLSRDGYTF
TRBV6-5	TRBJ2-1	NA	16	NA	CASSSPIAGSVNEQFF
TRBV6-5	TRBJ1-2	NA	18	NA	CASISGIPLLTVSYGYTF
TRBV18	TRBJ1-2	NA	13	NA	CASSLSMVYGYTF
TRBV24-1	TRBJ2-1	NA	14	NA	CATSDPGANNEQFF
TRBV20-1	TRBJ2-7	TRBD1	15	NA	CSALHPGQGNNEQYF
TRBV20-1	TRBJ2-7	NA	13	many	CSARFSLSYEQYF
TRBV7-6	TRBJ2-5	TRBD1	15	NA	CASIKTGGDGETQYF
TRBV15	TRBJ2-5	NA	13	NA	CATSSPSRVAQYF
TRBV4-3	TRBJ1-2	NA	15	NA	CASNPAAGVSYGYTF
TRBV29-1	TRBJ2-7	NA	12	many	CSVEDLTYEQYF
TRBV7-2	TRBJ2-3	NA	14	NA	CASGSEPVTDTQYF
TRBV3-1	TRBJ2-7	NA	15	NA	CASSRWVRSTDEQYF